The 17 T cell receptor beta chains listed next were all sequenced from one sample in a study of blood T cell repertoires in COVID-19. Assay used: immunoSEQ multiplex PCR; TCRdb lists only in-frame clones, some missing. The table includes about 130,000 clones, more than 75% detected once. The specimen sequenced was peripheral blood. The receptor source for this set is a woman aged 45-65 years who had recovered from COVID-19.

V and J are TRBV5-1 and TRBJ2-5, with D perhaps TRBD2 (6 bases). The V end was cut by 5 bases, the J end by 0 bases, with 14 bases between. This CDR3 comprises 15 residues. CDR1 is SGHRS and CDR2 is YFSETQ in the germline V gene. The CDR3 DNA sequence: TGCGCCAGCAGACGAATTACTAGCCACCAAGAGACCCAGTACTTC. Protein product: CASRRITSHQETQYF.

CDR3 DNA: TGTGCCAGCAGCTCAGGGCCCAACATTCAGTACTTC. Amino acids: CASSSGPNIQYF. The chain combines TRBV3-1 (or the pseudogene TRBV3-2) with TRBJ2-4; the D gene is possibly TRBD1 (5 bases). With 5 bases removed from V and 7 bases from J, the gap between germline ends came to 9 bases. CDR1 and CDR2 from the germline V gene are LGHDT and YNNKEL (reference sequence). The CDR3 contains 12 residues.

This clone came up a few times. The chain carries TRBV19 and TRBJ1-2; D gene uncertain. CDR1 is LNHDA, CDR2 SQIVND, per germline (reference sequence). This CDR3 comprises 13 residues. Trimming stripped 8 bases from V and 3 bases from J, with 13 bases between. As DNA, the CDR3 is TGTGCCAGTGCAGCGACGACCTACTATGGCTACACCTTC. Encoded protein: CASAATTYYGYTF.

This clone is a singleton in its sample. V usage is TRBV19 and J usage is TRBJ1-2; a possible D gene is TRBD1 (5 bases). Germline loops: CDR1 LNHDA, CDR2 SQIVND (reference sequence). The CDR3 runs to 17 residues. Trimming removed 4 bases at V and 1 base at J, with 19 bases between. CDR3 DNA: TGTGCCAGTAGTACCCTCGCGTTCCAGGGTGATAACTATGGCTACACCTTC. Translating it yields CASSTLAFQGDNYGYTF. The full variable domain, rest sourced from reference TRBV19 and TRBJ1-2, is DGGITQSPKYLFRKEGQNVTLSCEQNLNHDAMYWYRQDPGQGLRLIYYSQIVNDFQKGDIAEGYSVSREKKESFPLTVTSAQKNPTAFYLCASSTLAFQGDNYGYTFGSGTRLTVV.

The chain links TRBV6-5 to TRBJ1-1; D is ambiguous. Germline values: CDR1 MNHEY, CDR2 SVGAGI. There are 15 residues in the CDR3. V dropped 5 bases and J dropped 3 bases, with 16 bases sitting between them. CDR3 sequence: CASSPPPTSYTEAFF. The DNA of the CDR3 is TGTGCCAGCAGTCCCCCGCCGACATCCTACACTGAAGCTTTCTTT.

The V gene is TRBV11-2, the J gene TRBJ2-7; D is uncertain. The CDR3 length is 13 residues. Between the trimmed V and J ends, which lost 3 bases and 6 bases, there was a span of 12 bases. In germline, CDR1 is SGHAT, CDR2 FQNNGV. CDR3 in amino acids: CASSFVFRVEQYF. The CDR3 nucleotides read TGTGCCAGCAGCTTTGTCTTCCGCGTCGAGCAGTACTTC.

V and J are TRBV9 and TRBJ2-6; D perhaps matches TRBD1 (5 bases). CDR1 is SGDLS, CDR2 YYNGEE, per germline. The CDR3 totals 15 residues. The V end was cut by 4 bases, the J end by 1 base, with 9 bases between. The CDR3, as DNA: TGTGCCAGCAGCAAGCAGGGTTCTGGGGCCAACGTCCTGACTTTC. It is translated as CASSKQGSGANVLTF.

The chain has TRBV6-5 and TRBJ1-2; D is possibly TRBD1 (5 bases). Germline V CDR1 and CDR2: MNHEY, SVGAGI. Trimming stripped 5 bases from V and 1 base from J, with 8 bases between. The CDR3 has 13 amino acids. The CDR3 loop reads CASSTRVNYGYTF. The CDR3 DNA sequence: TGTGCCAGCAGTACCAGGGTTAACTATGGCTACACCTTC.

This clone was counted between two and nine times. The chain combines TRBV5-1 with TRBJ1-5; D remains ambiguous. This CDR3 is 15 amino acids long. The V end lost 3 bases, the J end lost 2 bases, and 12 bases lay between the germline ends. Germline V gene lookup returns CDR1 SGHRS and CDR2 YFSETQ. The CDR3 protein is CASSSTGLGNQPQHF. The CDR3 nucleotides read TGCGCCAGCAGCTCGACGGGTCTGGGCAATCAGCCCCAGCATTTT.

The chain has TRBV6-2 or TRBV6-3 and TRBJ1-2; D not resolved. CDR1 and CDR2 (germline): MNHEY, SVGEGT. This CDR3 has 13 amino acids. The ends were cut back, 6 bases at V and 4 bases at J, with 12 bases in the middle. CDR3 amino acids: CASSQEQFYGYTF. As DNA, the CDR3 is TGTGCCAGCAGCCAGGAACAGTTCTATGGCTACACCTTC.

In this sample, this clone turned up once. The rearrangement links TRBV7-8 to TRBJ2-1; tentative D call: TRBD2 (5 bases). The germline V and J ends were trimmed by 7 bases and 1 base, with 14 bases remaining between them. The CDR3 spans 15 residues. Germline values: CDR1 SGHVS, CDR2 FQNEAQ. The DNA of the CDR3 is TGTGCCAGCACCCCGGGGAGCGGATCCTACAATGAGCAGTTCTTC. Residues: CASTPGSGSYNEQFF.

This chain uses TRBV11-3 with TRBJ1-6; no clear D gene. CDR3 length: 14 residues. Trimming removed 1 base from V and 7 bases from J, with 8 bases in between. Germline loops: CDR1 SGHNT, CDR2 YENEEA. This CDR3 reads CASSLVRGNSPLHF. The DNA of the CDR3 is TGTGCCAGCAGCTTAGTACGGGGAAATTCACCCCTCCACTTT.

CDR3 in DNA: TGTGCCTGGAGTGCTTTGGGGCAGGGCCGTGAAAAACTGTTTTTT. Translation gives CAWSALGQGREKLFF. The chain combines TRBV30 with TRBJ1-4, with a tentative D call TRBD1 (5 bases). Germline V gene lookup returns CDR1 GTSNPN and CDR2 SVGIG (reference sequence). The V end lost 1 base, the J end lost 7 bases, and 16 bases lay between the germline ends. This CDR3 has 15 residues.

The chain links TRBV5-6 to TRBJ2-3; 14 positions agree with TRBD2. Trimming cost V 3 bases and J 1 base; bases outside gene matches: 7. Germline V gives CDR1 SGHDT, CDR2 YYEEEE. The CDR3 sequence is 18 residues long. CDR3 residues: CASSSPGLAGVGTDTQYF. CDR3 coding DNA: TGTGCCAGCAGCTCCCCGGGACTAGCGGGGGTTGGCACAGATACGCAGTATTTT.

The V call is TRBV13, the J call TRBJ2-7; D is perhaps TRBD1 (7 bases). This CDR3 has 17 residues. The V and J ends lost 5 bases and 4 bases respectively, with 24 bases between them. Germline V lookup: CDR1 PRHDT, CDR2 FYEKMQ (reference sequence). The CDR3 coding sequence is TGTGCCAGCAGCACGTTCAGGGGGGAGCGTCGACGGTACGAGCAGTACTTC. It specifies CASSTFRGERRRYEQYF.

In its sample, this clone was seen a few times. Written as DNA, the CDR3 is TGTGCTAGTGGTTTGGCGGGACTAGCGGGGGCCGCCACAGGGGAGCTGTTTTTT. Translated, it gives CASGLAGLAGAATGELFF. The rearrangement uses TRBV12-5 and TRBJ2-2, with 14 bases fitting TRBD2. V was clipped by 1 base and J by 8 bases; unmatched bases: 9. This CDR3 contains 18 residues. Germline V lookup: CDR1 LGHNT, CDR2 FRNRAP.

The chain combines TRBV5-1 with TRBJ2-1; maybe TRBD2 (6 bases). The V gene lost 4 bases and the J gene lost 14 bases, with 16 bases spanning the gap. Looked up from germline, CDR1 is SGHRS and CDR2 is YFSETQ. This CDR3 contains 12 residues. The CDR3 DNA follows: TGCGCCAGCAGCGAGGAGGGGAGATGGAAGTTCTTC. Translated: CASSEEGRWKFF. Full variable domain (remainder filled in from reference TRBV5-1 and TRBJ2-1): KAGVTQTPRYLIKTRGQQVTLSCSPISGHRSVSWYQQTPGQGLQFLFEYFSETQRNKGNFPGRFSGRQFSNSRSEMNVSTLELGDSALYLCASSEEGRWKFFGPGTRLTVL.